A single sample is the source of the 8 T cell receptor beta chains below, sequenced in a study of identical twins. TCRdb processed the 5' RACE reads anew with MiXCR; each CDR3 protein has one entry. The table lists 310,000 or so distinct CDR3 sequences, 7.5% to 9.5% of them singletons. A further study also used this sample, focusing on yellow fever vaccine responses in identical twins.

The sample taken for sequencing was CD8+ T cells sorted from blood. The receptor set was obtained from a woman aged 18-30 years in good health.

The chain uses TRBV24-1 and TRBJ2-5; 10 bases are a match to TRBD2. The CDR3 consists of 14 residues. Germline loops: CDR1 KGHDR, CDR2 SFDVKD. V lost 4 bases, J lost 5 bases, and 3 bases stayed unmatched. CDR3 bases: TGTGCCACCAGTGAACCTAGCGGGAGCGAGACCCAGTACTTC. This sequence encodes CATSEPSGSETQYF.

The chain couples TRBV20-1 to TRBJ2-7; no firm D call. V was clipped by 5 bases and J by 6 bases, with 20 bases between them. The CDR3 runs to 14 residues. CDR1 DFQATT and CDR2 SNEGSKA come from the germline V gene (reference sequence). CDR3 protein: CSAPPRVFPGEQYF. Written as DNA, the CDR3 is TGCAGTGCTCCCCCTAGGGTCTTCCCGGGCGAGCAGTACTTC.

This clonotype has at least ten counts. The rearrangement links TRBV30 to TRBJ2-3; 7 bases map to TRBD2. The CDR3 spans 14 residues. CDR1 GTSNPN and CDR2 SVGIG come from the germline V gene (reference sequence). With V trimmed by 0 bases and J by 3 bases, 3 bases remained unmatched. CDR3 nucleotides: TGTGCCTGGAGTGTTGGTAGCGGGACAGATACGCAGTATTTT. This translates into CAWSVGSGTDTQYF. Full variable domain (missing parts from reference TRBV30 and TRBJ2-3): SQTIHQWPATLVQPVGSPLSLECTVEGTSNPNLYWYRQAAGRGLQLLFYSVGIGQISSEVPQNLSASRPQDRQFILSSKKLLLSDSGFYLCAWSVGSGTDTQYFGPGTRLTVL.

The V call is TRBV5-1, the J call TRBJ2-7, with TRBD2 as a possible D gene (5 bases). V was clipped by 0 bases and J by 6 bases, with 16 bases between them. CDR3 length: 15 residues. Germline V gives CDR1 SGHRS, CDR2 YFSETQ. CDR3 protein: CASSLVDGGRPEQYF. CDR3 nucleotides: TGCGCCAGCAGCTTGGTAGACGGAGGACGTCCCGAGCAGTACTTC.

This clonotype was observed many times. CDR3 sequence (DNA): TGTGCCAGCAGTCCTCAGGGTTATGGCAATCAGCCCCAGCATTTT. It specifies CASSPQGYGNQPQHF. The V and J genes are TRBV12-3 or TRBV12-4 and TRBJ1-5; D perhaps matches TRBD1 (5 bases). The CDR3 extends over 15 amino acids. V was pared by 5 bases and J by 2 bases, with 13 bases between.

The chain links TRBV5-6 to TRBJ2-2; D remains unclear. Germline-derived CDR1 and CDR2 are SGHDT and YYEEEE. This CDR3 region has 13 residues. The V and J ends lost 3 bases and 5 bases respectively, with 8 bases between them. The CDR3 DNA reads as TGTGCCAGCAGCTGGGCCGGGACCGGGGAGCTGTTTTTT. Translation gives CASSWAGTGELFF. Full variable domain (missing parts from reference TRBV5-6 and TRBJ2-2): DAGVTQSPTHLIKTRGQQVTLRCSPKSGHDTVSWYQQALGQGPQFIFQYYEEEERQRGNFPDRFSGHQFPNYSSELNVNALLLGDSALYLCASSWAGTGELFFGEGSRLTVL.

The rearrangement joins TRBV7-3 to TRBJ2-5; D possibly corresponds to TRBD1 (5 bases). Trimming removed 1 base at V and 7 bases at J, with 10 bases between. Germline values: CDR1 SGHTA, CDR2 FQGTGA. The CDR3 spans 13 residues. CDR3 in DNA: TGTGCCAGCAGCTTAAATGGTCAGGGGACCCAGTACTTC. Amino acid sequence: CASSLNGQGTQYF.

In its sample, this clonotype was seen many times. The chain joins TRBV11-1 to TRBJ2-6; 7 positions match TRBD1. With V trimmed by 2 bases and J by 0 bases, 7 bases remained unmatched. The CDR3 covers 18 residues. Per germline, CDR1 SGHAT and CDR2 FQDESV (reference sequence). The DNA for the CDR3 is TGTGCCAGCAGCTTAACGGGACAGTTGGGCTCTGGGGCCAACGTCCTGACTTTC. Protein: CASSLTGQLGSGANVLTF.